One and the same sample provided the 8 T cell receptor beta chains below, sequenced in a study of response to subunit inactivated influenza vaccine. TCRdb re-derived calls from the RT-PCR reads in MiXCR, one entry per CDR3 protein. The table shows 550,000 to 800,000 distinct CDR3 sequences, with more than 11% occurring only once. Sequencing was performed on PBMCs from blood, taken 14 days before vaccination. Receptor source: a man aged 50 to 60 who received an inactivated influenza vaccine.

As concerns this clonotype: One junction end disagrees with the germline gene, perhaps due to a read error. The V call is TRBV18, the J call TRBJ2-2, with 8 positions matching TRBD1. The CDR3 consists of 14 residues. Germline CDR1 and CDR2: KGHSH and LQKENI. The CDR3 sequence: CASSPPGQAGELFF. In nucleotides, the CDR3 is TGTGCCAGCTCACCACCGGGACAGGCTGGGGAACTGTTTTTT.

This clonotype came up many times. The chain combines TRBV6-2 or TRBV6-3 with TRBJ2-2, with a weak D call TRBD2 (5 bases). The CDR3 spans 15 residues. V lost 6 bases, J lost 2 bases, and 13 bases lay in between. Germline CDR1 MNHEY, CDR2 SVGEGT. The CDR3 is CASSNRRGNTGELFF. In DNA, the CDR3 is TGTGCCAGCAGCAACCGCCGGGGTAACACCGGGGAGCTGTTTTTT.

A few counts support this clonotype. The chain joins TRBV20-1 to TRBJ1-2; 8 bases match TRBD1. V lost 6 bases to trimming and J lost 2 bases; unmatched junction nucleotides: 8. Germline CDR1 DFQATT, CDR2 SNEGSKA (reference sequence). The CDR3 runs to 14 residues. CDR3 sequence reads: CSAPGTGGNYGYTF. The CDR3 DNA is TGCAGTGCCCCGGGGACAGGCGGGAACTATGGCTACACCTTC.

This clonotype was recorded many times. This chain uses TRBV29-1 with TRBJ2-5; 8 nucleotides agree with TRBD1. The V gene's germline CDR1 is SQVTM and CDR2 ANQGSEA. J was trimmed by 5 bases and V by 0 bases; bases with no gene match: 5. This CDR3 contains 14 residues. The CDR3 reads CSVEDSNRGETQYF. The CDR3 nucleotides read TGCAGCGTTGAAGACTCAAACAGGGGGGAGACCCAGTACTTC.

The chain carries TRBV18 and TRBJ2-7; D may be TRBD1 or TRBD2 (5 bases each). The CDR3 is 14 amino acids. Germline V gene lookup returns CDR1 KGHSH and CDR2 LQKENI. V lost 2 bases and J lost 4, with 12 bases in between. CDR3 region: CASSPSGGGYEQYF. CDR3 sequence (DNA): TGTGCCAGCTCACCATCTGGGGGTGGTTACGAGCAGTACTTC. Variable domain in full (rest from reference TRBV18 and TRBJ2-7): NAGVMQNPRHLVRRRGQEARLRCSPMKGHSHVYWYRQLPEEGLKFMVYLQKENIIDESGMPKERFSAEFPKEGPSILRIQQVVRGDSAAYFCASSPSGGGYEQYFGPGTRLTVT.

Here the CDR3 DNA reads TGTGCCAGCAGCTACCGGGACAGGGATTCACCCCTCCACTTT. Encoded protein: CASSYRDRDSPLHF. This chain connects TRBV4-2 to TRBJ1-6; 9 bases line up with TRBD1. The CDR3 contains 14 residues. V gave up 5 bases and J gave up 8 bases; unmatched junction bases: 4. Germline values: CDR1 LGHNA, CDR2 YNFKEQ.

The DNA for the CDR3 is TGTGCCAGCAGTGACGGTCACAAAGCCACCCGCTACACCTTC. As protein: CASSDGHKATRYTF. This rearrangement joins TRBV2 to TRBJ1-2; D gene unclear. The ends were cut back, 3 bases at V and 9 bases at J, with 17 bases in the middle. Germline V gives CDR1 SNHLY, CDR2 FYNNEI. This CDR3 spans 14 amino acids.

The chain uses TRBV7-6 and TRBJ2-1; 7 bases match TRBD2. This CDR3 has 16 residues. Per the germline V gene, CDR1 is SGHVS and CDR2 is FNYEAQ. Trimming removed 2 bases from V and 5 bases from J; junction bases left unmatched: 9. The CDR3 nucleotides are TGTGCCAGCAGCTTAAAGTCGGGTCGGGGGGACAATGAGCAGTTCTTC. Residues: CASSLKSGRGDNEQFF.